This TCR beta chain stems from a study of tumor T cells in aggressive B-cell lymphoma. TCRdb's table, derived via immunoSEQ multiplex PCR, lists solely in-frame clones and lacks some. The sample shows around 1,200 clones, over 75% of them seen only once. This clone was seen a single time. CDR3 length: 17 residues. Losses at the gene ends were 5 bases for V and 12 bases for J; bases not matched to a gene: 14. Germline loops: CDR1 SGHRS, CDR2 YFSETQ. This clonotype was sampled from an adult with diffuse large B cell lymphoma. The chain recombines TRBV5-1 with TRBJ2-1; 16 bases fit TRBD2. Sequences were obtained from tumor tissue. The CDR3 DNA is TGCGCCAGCAGTCCGGGACTAGCGGGAGGGGTCTGGATTGGGCAGTTCTTC. Protein: CASSPGLAGGVWIGQFF.